The 7 T cell receptor beta chains in this list originate from one sample, sequenced in a study of blood T cells in healthy people across ages. Primed by a sample-barcoded 5' primer and a J-beta primer mix, a second PCR proceeded for 7 to 11 cycles. TCRdb processed the 5' RACE reads anew with MiXCR; each CDR3 protein has one entry. The sample contains 700,000 to 850,000 distinct CDR3 sequences, 53% of which appear only once. What was sequenced was blood. These receptor sequences come from a man aged 80 or over in good health.

This chain joins TRBV20-1 and TRBJ2-7, with TRBD2 matching over 7 bases. Germline V CDR1 and CDR2: DFQATT, SNEGSKA (reference sequence). CDR3 length: 15 amino acids. V shed 0 bases, J shed 2 bases, and the junction held 7 bases outside the gene matches. CDR3 nucleotides: TGCAGTGCTAGAGAGGGGGGGACGAGGACCTACGAGCAGTACTTC. Amino acid sequence: CSAREGGTRTYEQYF.

This clonotype was observed a handful of times. This rearrangement joins TRBV6-2 or TRBV6-3 to TRBJ2-6; the D gene is possibly TRBD2 (5 bases). Trimming pared 6 bases from V and 2 bases from J, leaving 11 bases between. The CDR3 contains 15 residues. Germline CDR1 and CDR2: MNHEY and SVGEGT. The CDR3 region is CASSWGAPGANVLTF. The CDR3, as DNA: TGTGCCAGCAGCTGGGGAGCACCTGGGGCCAACGTCCTGACTTTC.

The chain employs TRBV4-1 and TRBJ2-7, with D possibly being TRBD1 or TRBD2 (5 bases each). Per the germline V gene, CDR1 is MGHRA and CDR2 is YSYEKL. This CDR3 region has 17 residues. Trimming removed 2 bases at V and 0 bases at J, with 17 bases between. In DNA, the CDR3 is TGCGCCAGCAGCCAAAGTCCCGGGACCGAGAGCTCCTACGAGCAGTACTTC. This encodes CASSQSPGTESSYEQYF.

The chain couples TRBV29-1 to TRBJ2-1; 7 nucleotides line up with TRBD2. Looked up from germline, CDR1 is SQVTM and CDR2 is ANQGSEA. The trim removed 4 bases at V and 1 base at J, leaving 10 bases unmatched. The CDR3 sequence is 16 residues long. As DNA, the CDR3 is TGCAGCGTTGGCGCTAGCGGAGGGATTTCCTACAATGAGCAGTTCTTC. Encoded protein: CSVGASGGISYNEQFF.

This clonotype was counted between two and nine times. The chain recombines TRBV7-8 with TRBJ2-7; a weak D match, TRBD2 (6 bases). Germline V gene lookup returns CDR1 SGHVS and CDR2 FQNEAQ. CDR3 length equals 14 residues. V lost 5 bases and J lost 0, with 11 bases in between. The CDR3 spells CASSPPGLSYEQYF. In DNA form, the CDR3 reads TGTGCCAGCAGCCCCCCGGGACTCTCCTACGAGCAGTACTTC. The entire variable domain, with the rest obtained from reference TRBV7-8 and TRBJ2-7, is as follows: GAGVSQSPRYKVAKRGQDVALRCDPISGHVSLFWYQQALGQGPEFLTYFQNEAQLDKSGLPSDRFFAERPEGSVSTLKIQRTQQEDSAVYLCASSPPGLSYEQYFGPGTRLTVT.

The chain couples TRBV29-1 to TRBJ2-5, with 10 nucleotides matching TRBD2. Germline V CDR1 and CDR2: SQVTM, ANQGSEA. The CDR3 spans 15 residues. Germline trimming cut 4 bases from V and 7 bases from J; bases unmatched to any gene: 12. In DNA, the CDR3 is TGCAGCGTTGCTGGACTAGCGGACATCATGGGGACCCAGTACTTC. Protein: CSVAGLADIMGTQYF. Full variable domain (missing parts from reference TRBV29-1 and TRBJ2-5): SAVISQKPSRDICQRGTSLTIQCQVDSQVTMMFWYRQQPGQSLTLIATANQGSEATYESGFVIDKFPISRPNLTFSTLTVSNMSPEDSSIYLCSVAGLADIMGTQYFGPGTRLLVL.

To note about this clonotype: At one of its ends the junction is not consistent with the germline gene, which may arise from a read error. The chain joins TRBV20-1 to TRBJ1-1, with D uncertain. CDR1 and CDR2 (germline): DFQATT, SNEGSKA (reference sequence). The CDR3 covers 13 residues. The CDR3 here is CSAPRLGYTGAFF. The DNA for the CDR3 is TGCAGTGCTCCGCGTTTGGGTTACACTGGAGCTTTCTTT.